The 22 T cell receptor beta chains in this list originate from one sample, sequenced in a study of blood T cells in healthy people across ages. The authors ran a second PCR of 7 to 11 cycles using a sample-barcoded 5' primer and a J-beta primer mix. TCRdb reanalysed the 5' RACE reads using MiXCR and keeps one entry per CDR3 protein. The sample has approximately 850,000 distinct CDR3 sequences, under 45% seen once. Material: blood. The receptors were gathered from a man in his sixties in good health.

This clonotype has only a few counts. The CDR3, as DNA: TGCAGCGTCCCCGACAGCTATGGCTACACCTTC. It translates to CSVPDSYGYTF. The J gene is TRBJ1-2, the V gene TRBV29-1; tentative D call: TRBD1 (5 bases). V was cut by 6 bases and J by 4 bases, with 9 bases left in between. This CDR3 spans 11 amino acids. The germline V gene has CDR1 SQVTM and CDR2 ANQGSEA.

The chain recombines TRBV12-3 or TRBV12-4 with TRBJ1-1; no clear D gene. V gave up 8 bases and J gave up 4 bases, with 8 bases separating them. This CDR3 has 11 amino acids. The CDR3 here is CASQIGTEAFF. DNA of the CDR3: TGTGCCAGCCAGATTGGCACTGAAGCTTTCTTT.

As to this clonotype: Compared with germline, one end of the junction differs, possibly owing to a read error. The chain's CDR3 is CAWSVNPGGLNTVAFF. CDR3 nucleotide sequence: TGTGCCTGGAGTGTAAATCCTGGGGGGCTGAACACTGTAGCTTTCTTT. The V call is TRBV30, the J call TRBJ1-1, with D perhaps matching TRBD1 (6 bases). Germline CDR1 is GTSNPN and CDR2 is SVGIG (reference sequence). The CDR3 is made up of 16 amino acids.

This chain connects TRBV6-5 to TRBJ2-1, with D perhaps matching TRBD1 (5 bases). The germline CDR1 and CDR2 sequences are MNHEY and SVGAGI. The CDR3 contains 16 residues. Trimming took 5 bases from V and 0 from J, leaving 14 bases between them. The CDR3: CASSPGHLSSYNEQFF. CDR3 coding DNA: TGTGCCAGCAGTCCCGGACATCTGAGCTCCTACAATGAGCAGTTCTTC.

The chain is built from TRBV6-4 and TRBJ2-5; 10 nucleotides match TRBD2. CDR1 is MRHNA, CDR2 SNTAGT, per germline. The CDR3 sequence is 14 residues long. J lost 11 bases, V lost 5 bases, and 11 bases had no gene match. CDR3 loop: CASSTTSGDNEQYF. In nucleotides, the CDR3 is TGTGCCAGCAGTACCACTAGCGGGGACAATGAGCAGTACTTC.

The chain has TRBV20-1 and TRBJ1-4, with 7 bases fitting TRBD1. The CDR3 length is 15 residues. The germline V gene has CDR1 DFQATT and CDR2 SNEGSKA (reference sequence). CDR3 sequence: CSGGQGGLQGEKLFF. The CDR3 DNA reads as TGCAGCGGGGGGCAGGGGGGGCTCCAAGGTGAAAAACTGTTTTTT.

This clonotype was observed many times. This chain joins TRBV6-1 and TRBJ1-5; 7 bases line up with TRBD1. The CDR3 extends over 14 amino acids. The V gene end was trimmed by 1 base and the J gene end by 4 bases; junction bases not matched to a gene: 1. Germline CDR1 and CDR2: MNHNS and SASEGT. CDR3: CASSEVTGNQPQHF. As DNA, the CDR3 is TGTGCCAGCAGTGAAGTGACAGGGAATCAGCCCCAGCATTTT.

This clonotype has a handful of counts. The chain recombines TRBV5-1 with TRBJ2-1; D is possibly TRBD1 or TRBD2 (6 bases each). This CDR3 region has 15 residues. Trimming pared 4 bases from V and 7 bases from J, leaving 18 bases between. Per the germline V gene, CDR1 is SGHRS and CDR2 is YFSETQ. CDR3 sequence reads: CASSQGPGAGNEQFF. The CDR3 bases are TGCGCCAGCAGCCAGGGGCCTGGGGCGGGGAATGAGCAGTTCTTC.

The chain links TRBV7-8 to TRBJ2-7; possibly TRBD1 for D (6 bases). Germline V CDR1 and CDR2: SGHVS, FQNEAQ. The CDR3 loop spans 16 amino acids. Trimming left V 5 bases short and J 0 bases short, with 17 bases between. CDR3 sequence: CASSPPTGTSSYEQYF. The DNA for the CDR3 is TGTGCCAGCAGCCCCCCGACAGGTACTAGCTCCTACGAGCAGTACTTC. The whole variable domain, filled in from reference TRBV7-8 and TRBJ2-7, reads GAGVSQSPRYKVAKRGQDVALRCDPISGHVSLFWYQQALGQGPEFLTYFQNEAQLDKSGLPSDRFFAERPEGSVSTLKIQRTQQEDSAVYLCASSPPTGTSSYEQYFGPGTRLTVT.

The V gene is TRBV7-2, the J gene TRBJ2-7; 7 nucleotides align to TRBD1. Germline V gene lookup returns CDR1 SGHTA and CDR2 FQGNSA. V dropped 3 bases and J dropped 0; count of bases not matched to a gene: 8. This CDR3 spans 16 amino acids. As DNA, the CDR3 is TGTGCCAGCAGCTTGTCAGGGGGTGGGAGCTCCTACGAGCAGTACTTC. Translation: CASSLSGGGSSYEQYF.

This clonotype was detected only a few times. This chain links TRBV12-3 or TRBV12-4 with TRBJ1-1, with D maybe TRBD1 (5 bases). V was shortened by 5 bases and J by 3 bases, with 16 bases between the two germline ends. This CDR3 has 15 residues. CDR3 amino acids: CASSGQGKRDTEAFF. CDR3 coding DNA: TGTGCCAGCAGTGGGCAGGGTAAAAGGGACACTGAAGCTTTCTTT.

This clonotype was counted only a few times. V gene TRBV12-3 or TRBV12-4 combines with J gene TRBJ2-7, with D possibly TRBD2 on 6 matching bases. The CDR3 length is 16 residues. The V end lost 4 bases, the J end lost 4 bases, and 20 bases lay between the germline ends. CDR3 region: CASSYAGGANYYEQYF. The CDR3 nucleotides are TGTGCCAGCAGTTACGCGGGCGGGGCGAACTATTACGAGCAGTACTTC.

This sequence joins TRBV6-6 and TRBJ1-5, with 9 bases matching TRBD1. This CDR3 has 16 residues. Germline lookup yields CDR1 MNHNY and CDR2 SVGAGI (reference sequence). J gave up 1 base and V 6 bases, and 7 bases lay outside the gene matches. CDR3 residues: CASSPSTGGSNQPQHF. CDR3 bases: TGTGCCAGCAGCCCTTCGACAGGGGGAAGCAATCAGCCCCAGCATTTT.

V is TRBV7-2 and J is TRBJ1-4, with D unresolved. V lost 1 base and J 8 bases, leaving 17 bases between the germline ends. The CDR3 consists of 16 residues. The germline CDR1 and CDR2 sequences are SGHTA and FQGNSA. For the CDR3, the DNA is TGTGCCAGCAGCTTAGTGGCGTTAGGGATTTCCGAAAAACTGTTTTTT. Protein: CASSLVALGISEKLFF.

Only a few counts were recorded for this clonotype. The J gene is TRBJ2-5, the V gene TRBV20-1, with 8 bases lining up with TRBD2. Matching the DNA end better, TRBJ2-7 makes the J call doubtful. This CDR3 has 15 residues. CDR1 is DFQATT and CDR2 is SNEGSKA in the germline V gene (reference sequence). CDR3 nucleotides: TGCAGTGCTAGAGATAGTGGGACTAGAACCTACGAGCAGTACTTC. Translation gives CSARDSGTRTYEQYF.

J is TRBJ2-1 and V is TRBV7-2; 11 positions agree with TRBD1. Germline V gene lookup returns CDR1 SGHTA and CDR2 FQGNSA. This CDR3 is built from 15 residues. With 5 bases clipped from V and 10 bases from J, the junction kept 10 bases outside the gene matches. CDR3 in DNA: TGTGCCAGCAGCGGAGGGACAGGGGGATCCTACGAGCAGTTCTTC. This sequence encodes CASSGGTGGSYEQFF.

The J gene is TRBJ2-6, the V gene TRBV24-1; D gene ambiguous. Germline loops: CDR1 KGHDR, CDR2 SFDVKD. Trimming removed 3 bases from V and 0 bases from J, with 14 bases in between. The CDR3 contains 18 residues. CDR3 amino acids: CATSDHRAFGSGANVLTF. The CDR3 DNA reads TGTGCCACCAGTGATCACCGGGCATTCGGCTCTGGGGCCAACGTCCTGACTTTC.

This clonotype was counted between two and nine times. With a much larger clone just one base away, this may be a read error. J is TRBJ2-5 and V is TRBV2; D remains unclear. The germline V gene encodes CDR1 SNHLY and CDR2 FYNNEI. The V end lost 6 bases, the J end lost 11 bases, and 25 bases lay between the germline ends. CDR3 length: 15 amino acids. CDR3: CASSLLGPQYNEQYF. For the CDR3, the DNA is TGTGCCAGCAGCCTCCTAGGCCCTCAGTACAATGAGCAGTACTTC.

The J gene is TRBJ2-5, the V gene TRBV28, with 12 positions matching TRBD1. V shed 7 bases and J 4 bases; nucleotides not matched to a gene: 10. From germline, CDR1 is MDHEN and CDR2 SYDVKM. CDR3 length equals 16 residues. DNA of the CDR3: TGTGCCAGCAACAATAAGGGGACAGGGGGCCGAGAGACCCAGTACTTC. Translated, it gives CASNNKGTGGRETQYF.

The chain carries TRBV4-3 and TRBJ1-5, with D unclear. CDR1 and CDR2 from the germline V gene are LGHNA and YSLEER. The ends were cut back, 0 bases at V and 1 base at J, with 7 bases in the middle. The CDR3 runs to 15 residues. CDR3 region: CASSQDAGSNQPQHF. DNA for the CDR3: TGCGCCAGCAGCCAAGACGCAGGCAGCAATCAGCCCCAGCATTTT.

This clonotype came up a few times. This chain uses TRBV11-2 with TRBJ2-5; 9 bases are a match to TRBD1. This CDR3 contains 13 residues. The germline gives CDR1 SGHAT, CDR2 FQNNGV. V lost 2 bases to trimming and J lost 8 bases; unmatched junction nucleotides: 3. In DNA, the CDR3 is TGTGCCAGCAGCTTACCGGGACAGGGAACCCAGTACTTC. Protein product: CASSLPGQGTQYF.

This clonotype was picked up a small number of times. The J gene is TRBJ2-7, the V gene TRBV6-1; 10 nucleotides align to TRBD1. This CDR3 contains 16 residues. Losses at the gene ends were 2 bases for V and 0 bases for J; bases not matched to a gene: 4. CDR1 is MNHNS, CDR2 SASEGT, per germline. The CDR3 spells CASSEPGTGASYEQYF. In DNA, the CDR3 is TGTGCCAGCAGTGAACCTGGGACAGGGGCCTCCTACGAGCAGTACTTC.